The 15 T cell receptor beta chains listed next were all sequenced from one sample in a study of shared clonotypes between healthy human individuals. The table came from immunoSEQ multiplex PCR; TCRdb's copy has only in-frame clones and leaves some out. Among roughly 1,500,000 clones listed, roughly 98% were seen once. The sequenced sample consisted of naive CD4+ T cells sorted from blood. Noted subset: CD45RA+ positively selected. These receptors were obtained from a young man in good health.

This clone was counted a few times. The V gene is TRBV15, the J gene TRBJ1-5, with D possibly being TRBD1 (5 bases). CDR1 LNHNV and CDR2 YYDKDF come from the germline V gene (reference sequence). Trimming removed 0 bases from V and 3 bases from J, with 18 bases in between. The CDR3 contains 18 residues. In DNA form, the CDR3 reads TGTGCCACCAGCAGAGATCTTGGCGAACGACAGAACAATCAGCCCCAGCATTTT. Its translation is CATSRDLGERQNNQPQHF.

The J gene is TRBJ2-5, the V gene TRBV2, with D perhaps matching TRBD1 or TRBD2 (5 bases each). CDR1 and CDR2 from the germline V gene are SNHLY and FYNNEI. V lost 4 bases and J lost 4, with 10 bases in between. The CDR3 covers 13 residues. CDR3 protein: CASSGGWSETQYF. The CDR3 DNA follows: TGTGCCAGCAGTGGGGGGTGGTCAGAGACCCAGTACTTC.

The chain employs TRBV27 and TRBJ2-7; 8 bases are a match to TRBD2. CDR3 length: 15 amino acids. Germline trimming cut 1 base from V and 4 bases from J; bases unmatched to any gene: 6. Germline V CDR1 and CDR2: MNHEY, SMNVEV (reference sequence). The DNA for the CDR3 is TGTGCCAGCAGTTTATGGGCTAGCGGGCTATACGAGCAGTACTTC. Amino acids: CASSLWASGLYEQYF.

J is TRBJ2-1 and V is TRBV15, with a weak D call TRBD2 (5 bases). V was cut by 5 bases and J by 4 bases, with 12 bases left in between. CDR3 length: 14 residues. Germline CDR1 LNHNV, CDR2 YYDKDF (reference sequence). The CDR3 is CATSGSKRYNEQFF. In nucleotides, the CDR3 is TGTGCCACCAGCGGGAGTAAGAGGTACAATGAGCAGTTCTTC.

This chain connects TRBV19 to TRBJ2-2; TRBD2 aligns across 12 bases. Germline CDR1 is LNHDA and CDR2 is SQIVND (reference sequence). CDR3 length equals 15 residues. V shed 5 bases, J shed 4 bases, and the junction held 2 bases outside the gene matches. The CDR3, as DNA: TGTGCCAGTAGTTCACTAGCGGGAGGCACCGGGGAGCTGTTTTTT. It specifies CASSSLAGGTGELFF.

About this clone itself: An end of the junction differs from the germline gene, which may be a read error. The sample carries other DNA sequences with the same CDR3. V usage is TRBV2 and J usage is TRBJ2-3; D gene unclear. From germline, CDR1 is SNHLY and CDR2 FYNNEI. The CDR3 loop spans 12 amino acids. The DNA of the CDR3 is TGTGCCAGCAGCGAAGGCGCAGATACGCAGTATTTT. Protein sequence: CASSEGADTQYF.

The chain is built from TRBV7-8 and TRBJ2-5; TRBD2 agrees at 9 bases. This CDR3 comprises 14 residues. Germline V gene lookup returns CDR1 SGHVS and CDR2 FQNEAQ. J was trimmed by 3 bases and V by 5 bases; bases with no gene match: 4. CDR3 in DNA: TGTGCCAGCAGCCTACTAGCGGGCAAAGAGACCCAGTACTTC. Protein product: CASSLLAGKETQYF. Variable domain in full (rest from reference TRBV7-8 and TRBJ2-5): GAGVSQSPRYKVAKRGQDVALRCDPISGHVSLFWYQQALGQGPEFLTYFQNEAQLDKSGLPSDRFFAERPEGSVSTLKIQRTQQEDSAVYLCASSLLAGKETQYFGPGTRLLVL.

The V and J genes are TRBV7-3 and TRBJ1-1, with 7 bases aligning to TRBD1. In germline, CDR1 is SGHTA, CDR2 FQGTGA. Germline trimming cut 5 bases from V and 6 bases from J; bases unmatched to any gene: 6. This CDR3 contains 13 residues. Here the CDR3 DNA reads TGTGCCAGCAGCCAAACAGGGGTATCTGAAGCTTTCTTT. Its protein is CASSQTGVSEAFF.

This chain uses TRBV18 with TRBJ2-2; 7 bases fit TRBD1. The CDR3 has 16 amino acids. V shed 3 bases and J 3 bases; nucleotides not matched to a gene: 7. Germline CDR1 is KGHSH and CDR2 is LQKENI. The CDR3 DNA sequence: TGTGCCAGCTCACCCGGGGCAGGGGGAGACACCGGGGAGCTGTTTTTT. This gives the protein CASSPGAGGDTGELFF.

This clone was detected once. This chain's CDR3 is CASSPPGTDEAFF. CDR3 sequence (DNA): TGTGCCAGCAGCCCTCCCGGGACGGATGAAGCTTTCTTT. The chain uses TRBV7-6 and TRBJ1-1; D perhaps matches TRBD1 (5 bases). V was shortened by 5 bases and J by 7 bases, with 14 bases between the two germline ends. Germline assignment: CDR1 SGHVS and CDR2 FNYEAQ. This CDR3 is built from 13 residues.

The V call is TRBV25-1, the J call TRBJ2-3; tentative D call: TRBD2 (6 bases). Germline CDR1 reads MGHDK; CDR2 reads SYGVNS. Trimming removed 4 bases from V and 6 bases from J, with 11 bases in between. This CDR3 contains 13 residues. This chain's CDR3 is CASSGRLADTQYF. The CDR3 DNA follows: TGTGCCAGCAGTGGGAGGCTAGCGGATACGCAGTATTTT.

The J gene is TRBJ1-2, the V gene TRBV28; 12 nucleotides agree with TRBD1. Germline V CDR1 and CDR2: MDHEN, SYDVKM. V was pared by 10 bases and J by 5 bases, with 14 bases of the junction left unmatched. The CDR3 totals 16 residues. The CDR3 loop reads CATGGDRGHLGYGYTF. CDR3 sequence (DNA): TGTGCCACCGGGGGGGACAGGGGGCATCTTGGGTATGGCTACACCTTC.

The rearrangement joins TRBV27 to TRBJ2-1; 7 bases are a match to TRBD1. CDR3 size: 14 residues. Per the germline V gene, CDR1 is MNHEY and CDR2 is SMNVEV (reference sequence). J gave up 2 bases and V 3 bases, and 1 base lay outside the gene matches. The CDR3, as DNA: TGTGCCAGCAGTTTTCAGGGGGCCTACAATGAGCAGTTCTTC. As protein: CASSFQGAYNEQFF.

V is TRBV9 and J is TRBJ1-1; the match to TRBD1 covers 9 bases. The CDR3 consists of 14 residues. After removal of 1 base from V and 3 bases from J, the junction contained 1 base not matched to a gene. Germline CDR1 SGDLS, CDR2 YYNGEE. The CDR3 DNA reads as TGTGCCAGCAGCGTATGGGACAGGGACACTGAAGCTTTCTTT. Its protein is CASSVWDRDTEAFF.

V usage is TRBV28 and J usage is TRBJ2-2, with TRBD1 matching over 10 bases. J lost 4 bases, V lost 2 bases, and 1 base had no gene match. The CDR3 runs 15 residues. In germline, CDR1 is MDHEN, CDR2 SYDVKM. CDR3 coding DNA: TGTGCCAGCAGTTTAGGACAGGGGGTCACCGGGGAGCTGTTTTTT. Protein: CASSLGQGVTGELFF.